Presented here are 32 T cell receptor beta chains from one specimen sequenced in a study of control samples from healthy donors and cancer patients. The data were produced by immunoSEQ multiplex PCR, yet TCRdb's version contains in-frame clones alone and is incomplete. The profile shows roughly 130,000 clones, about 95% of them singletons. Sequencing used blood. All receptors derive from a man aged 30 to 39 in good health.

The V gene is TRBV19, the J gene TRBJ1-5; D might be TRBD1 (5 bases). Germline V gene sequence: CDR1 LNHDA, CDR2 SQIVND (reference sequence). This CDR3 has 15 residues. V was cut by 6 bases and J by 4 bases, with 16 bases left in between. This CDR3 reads CASRLDSRGNQPQHF. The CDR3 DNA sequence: TGTGCCAGTAGGCTTGACAGCCGCGGGAATCAGCCCCAGCATTTT.

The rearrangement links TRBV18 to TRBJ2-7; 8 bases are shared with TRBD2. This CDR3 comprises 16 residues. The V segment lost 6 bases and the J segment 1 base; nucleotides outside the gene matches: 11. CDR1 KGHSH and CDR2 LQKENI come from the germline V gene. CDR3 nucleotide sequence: TGTGCCAGCTCGCCCCGGGGGGGGGCCGGGTCCTACGAGCAGTACTTC. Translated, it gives CASSPRGGAGSYEQYF.

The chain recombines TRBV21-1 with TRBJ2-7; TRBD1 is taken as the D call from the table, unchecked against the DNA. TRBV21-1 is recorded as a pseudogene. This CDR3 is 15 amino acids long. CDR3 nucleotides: TGTGCCAGCAGCACCGACAGCAAAGAGGACTACGAGCAGTACTTC. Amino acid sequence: CASSTDSKEDYEQYF.

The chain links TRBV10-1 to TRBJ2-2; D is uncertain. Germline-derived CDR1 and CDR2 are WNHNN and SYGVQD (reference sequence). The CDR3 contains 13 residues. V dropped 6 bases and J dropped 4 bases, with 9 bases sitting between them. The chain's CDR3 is CASREMGTGELFF. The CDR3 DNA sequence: TGCGCCAGCAGAGAGATGGGCACCGGGGAGCTGTTTTTT.

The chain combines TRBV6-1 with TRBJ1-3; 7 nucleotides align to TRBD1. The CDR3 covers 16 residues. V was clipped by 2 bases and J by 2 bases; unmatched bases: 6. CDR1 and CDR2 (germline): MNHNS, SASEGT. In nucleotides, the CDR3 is TGTGCCAGCAGTGAACGGCAGGGGGTTCCTGGAAACACCATATATTTT. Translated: CASSERQGVPGNTIYF.

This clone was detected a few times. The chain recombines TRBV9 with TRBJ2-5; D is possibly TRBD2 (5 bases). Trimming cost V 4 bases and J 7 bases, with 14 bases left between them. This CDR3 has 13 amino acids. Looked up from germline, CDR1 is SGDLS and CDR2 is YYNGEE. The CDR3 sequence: CASSSTGSGTQYF. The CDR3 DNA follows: TGTGCCAGCAGCTCTACGGGGTCCGGGACCCAGTACTTC.

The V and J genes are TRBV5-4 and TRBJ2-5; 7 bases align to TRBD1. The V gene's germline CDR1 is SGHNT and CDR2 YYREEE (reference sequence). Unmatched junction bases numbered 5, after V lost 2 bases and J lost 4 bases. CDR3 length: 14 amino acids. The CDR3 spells CASSFDRATETQYF. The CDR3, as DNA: TGTGCCAGCAGCTTTGACAGGGCCACAGAGACCCAGTACTTC.

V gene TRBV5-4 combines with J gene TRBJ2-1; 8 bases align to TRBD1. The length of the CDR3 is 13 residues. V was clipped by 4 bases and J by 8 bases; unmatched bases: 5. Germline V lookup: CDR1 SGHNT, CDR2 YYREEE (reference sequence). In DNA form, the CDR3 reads TGTGCCAGCAGCCCCGACAGGGGCGATGAGCAGTTCTTC. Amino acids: CASSPDRGDEQFF.

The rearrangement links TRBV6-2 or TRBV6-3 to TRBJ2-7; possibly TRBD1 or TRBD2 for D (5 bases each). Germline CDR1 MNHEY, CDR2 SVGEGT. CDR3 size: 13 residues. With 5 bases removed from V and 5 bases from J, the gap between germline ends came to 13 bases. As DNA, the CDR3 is TGTGCCAGCAGTGATGGGGGTAGGCACGAGCAGTACTTC. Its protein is CASSDGGRHEQYF.

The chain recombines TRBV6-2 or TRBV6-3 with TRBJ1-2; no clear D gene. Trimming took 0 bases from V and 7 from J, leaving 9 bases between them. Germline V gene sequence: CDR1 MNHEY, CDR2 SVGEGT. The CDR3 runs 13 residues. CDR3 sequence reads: CASSYSRRAGYTF. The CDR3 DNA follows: TGTGCCAGCAGTTACTCGAGACGGGCTGGCTACACCTTC.

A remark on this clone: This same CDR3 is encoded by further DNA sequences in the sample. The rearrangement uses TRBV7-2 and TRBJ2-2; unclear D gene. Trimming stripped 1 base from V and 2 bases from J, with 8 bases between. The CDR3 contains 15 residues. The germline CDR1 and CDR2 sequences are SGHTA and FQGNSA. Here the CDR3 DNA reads TGTGCCAGCAGCTTAGGACGGAGCAACACCGGGGAGCTGTTTTTT. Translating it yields CASSLGRSNTGELFF.

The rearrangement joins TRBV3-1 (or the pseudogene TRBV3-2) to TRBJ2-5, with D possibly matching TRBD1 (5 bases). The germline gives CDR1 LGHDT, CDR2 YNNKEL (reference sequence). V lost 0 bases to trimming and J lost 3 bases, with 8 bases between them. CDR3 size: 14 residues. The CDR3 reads CASSQDRAKETQYF. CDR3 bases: TGTGCCAGCAGCCAAGACAGGGCGAAAGAGACCCAGTACTTC.

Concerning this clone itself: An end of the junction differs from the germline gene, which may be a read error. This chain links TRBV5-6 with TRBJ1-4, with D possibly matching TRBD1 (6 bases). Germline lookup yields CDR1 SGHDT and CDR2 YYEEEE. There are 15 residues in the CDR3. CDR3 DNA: TGTGCCAGCAGTTTGGGGGGCAGATTAAGTGAAAAACTGTTTTTT. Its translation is CASSLGGRLSEKLFF.

The CDR3 nucleotides are TGTGCCAGCGCCGACAGGATAAGCACAGATACGCAGTATTTT. This encodes CASADRISTDTQYF. The rearrangement uses TRBV27 and TRBJ2-3; weak D call: TRBD1 (6 bases). V lost 8 bases and J 0 bases, leaving 12 bases between the germline ends. Germline lookup yields CDR1 MNHEY and CDR2 SMNVEV (reference sequence). The CDR3 sequence is 14 residues long.

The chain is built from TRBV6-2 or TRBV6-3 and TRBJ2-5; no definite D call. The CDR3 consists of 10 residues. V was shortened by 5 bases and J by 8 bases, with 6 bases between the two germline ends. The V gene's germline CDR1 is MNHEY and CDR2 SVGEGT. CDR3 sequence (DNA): TGTGCCAGCAGTGGTGGAACCCAGTACTTC. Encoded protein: CASSGGTQYF.

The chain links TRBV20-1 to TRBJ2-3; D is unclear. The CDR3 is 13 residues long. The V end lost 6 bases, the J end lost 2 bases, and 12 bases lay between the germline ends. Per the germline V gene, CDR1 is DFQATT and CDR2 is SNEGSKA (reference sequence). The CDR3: CSASRSPTDTQYF. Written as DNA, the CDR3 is TGCAGTGCCAGTCGTTCCCCCACAGATACGCAGTATTTT.

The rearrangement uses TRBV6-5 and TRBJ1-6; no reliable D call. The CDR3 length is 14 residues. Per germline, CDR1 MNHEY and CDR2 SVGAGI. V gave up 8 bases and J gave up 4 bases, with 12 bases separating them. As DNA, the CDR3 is TGTGCCAGCTACCAAGGACGGTATAATTCACCCCTCCACTTT. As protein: CASYQGRYNSPLHF.

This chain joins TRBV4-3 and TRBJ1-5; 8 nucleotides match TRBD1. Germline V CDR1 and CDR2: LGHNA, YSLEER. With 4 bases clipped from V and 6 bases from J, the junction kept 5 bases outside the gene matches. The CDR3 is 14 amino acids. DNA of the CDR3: TGCGCCAGCAGCCTACAGGGGGGGAGTCAGCCCCAGCATTTT. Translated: CASSLQGGSQPQHF.

The DNA of the CDR3 is TGTGCCAGCAGCTTGATTCTTCTGGGGGATTTGTATGGCTACACCTTC. It yields the protein CASSLILLGDLYGYTF. The chain carries TRBV5-4 and TRBJ1-2; perhaps TRBD1 as D (5 bases). V was trimmed by 1 base and J by 5 bases, leaving 18 bases between them. Germline V gene data show CDR1 as SGHNT and CDR2 as YYREEE (reference sequence). This CDR3 has 16 amino acids.

The CDR3 loop is CASSQVGQSYAEKLFF. The CDR3 nucleotides read TGCGCCAGCAGCCAAGTTGGACAGTCTTACGCAGAAAAACTGTTTTTT. V and J are TRBV4-1 and TRBJ1-4; tentative D call: TRBD1 (6 bases). CDR3 length: 16 amino acids. The germline V and J ends were trimmed by 1 base and 8 bases, with 17 bases remaining between them. The germline V gene encodes CDR1 MGHRA and CDR2 YSYEKL.

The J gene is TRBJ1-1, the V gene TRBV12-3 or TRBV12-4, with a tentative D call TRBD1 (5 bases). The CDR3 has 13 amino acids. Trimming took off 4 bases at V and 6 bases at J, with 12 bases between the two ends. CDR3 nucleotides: TGTGCCAGCAGTTCGGGACTTCTGCCTGAAGCTTTCTTT. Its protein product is CASSSGLLPEAFF.

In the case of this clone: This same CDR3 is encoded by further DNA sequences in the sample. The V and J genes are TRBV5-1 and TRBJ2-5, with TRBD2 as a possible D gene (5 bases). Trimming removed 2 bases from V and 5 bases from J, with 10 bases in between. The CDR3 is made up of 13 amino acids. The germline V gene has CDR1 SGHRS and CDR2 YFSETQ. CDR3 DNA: TGCGCCAGCAGCTTAAGCCCGGGGGAGACCCAGTACTTC. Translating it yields CASSLSPGETQYF.

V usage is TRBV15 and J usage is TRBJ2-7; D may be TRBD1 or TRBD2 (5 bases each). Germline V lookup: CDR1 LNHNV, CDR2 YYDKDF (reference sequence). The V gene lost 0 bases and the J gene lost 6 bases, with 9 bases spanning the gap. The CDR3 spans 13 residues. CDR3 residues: CATSREGESEQYF. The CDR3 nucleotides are TGTGCCACCAGCAGAGAAGGGGAGAGCGAGCAGTACTTC.

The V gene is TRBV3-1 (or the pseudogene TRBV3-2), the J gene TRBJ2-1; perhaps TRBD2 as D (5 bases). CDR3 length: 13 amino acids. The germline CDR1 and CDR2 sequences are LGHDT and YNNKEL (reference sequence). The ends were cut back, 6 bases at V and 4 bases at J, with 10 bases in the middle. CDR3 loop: CASSSGSYNEQFF. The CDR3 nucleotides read TGTGCCAGCAGTTCGGGATCATACAATGAGCAGTTCTTC.

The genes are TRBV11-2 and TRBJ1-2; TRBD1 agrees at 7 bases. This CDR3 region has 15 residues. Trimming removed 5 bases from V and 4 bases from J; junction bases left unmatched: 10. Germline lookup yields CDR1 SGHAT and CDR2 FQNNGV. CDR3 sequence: CASSTDRAPAYGYTF. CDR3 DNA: TGTGCCAGCAGCACAGACAGGGCCCCTGCCTATGGCTACACCTTC.

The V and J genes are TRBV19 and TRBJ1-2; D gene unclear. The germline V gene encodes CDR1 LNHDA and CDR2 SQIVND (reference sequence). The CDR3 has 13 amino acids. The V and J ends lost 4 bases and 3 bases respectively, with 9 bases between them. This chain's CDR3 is CASSKMMDYGYTF. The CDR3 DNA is TGTGCCAGTAGTAAAATGATGGACTATGGCTACACCTTC.

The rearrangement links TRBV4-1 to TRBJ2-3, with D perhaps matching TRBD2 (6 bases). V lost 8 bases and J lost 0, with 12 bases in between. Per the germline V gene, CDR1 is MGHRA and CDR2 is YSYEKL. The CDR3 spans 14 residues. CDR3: CASREIYSTDTQYF. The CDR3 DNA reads TGCGCCAGCCGGGAGATTTATAGCACAGATACGCAGTATTTT.

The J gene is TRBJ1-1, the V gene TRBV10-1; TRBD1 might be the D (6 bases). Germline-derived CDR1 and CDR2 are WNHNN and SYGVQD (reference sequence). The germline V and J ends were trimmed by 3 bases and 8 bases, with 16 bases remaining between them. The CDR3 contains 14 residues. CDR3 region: CASSERGTPSEAFF. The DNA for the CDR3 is TGCGCCAGCAGTGAAAGGGGGACACCGTCGGAAGCTTTCTTT.

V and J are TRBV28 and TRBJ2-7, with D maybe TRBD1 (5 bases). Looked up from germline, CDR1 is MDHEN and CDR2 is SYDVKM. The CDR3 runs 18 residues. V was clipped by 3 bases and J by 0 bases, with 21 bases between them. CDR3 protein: CASSFDQGFPPGSYEQYF. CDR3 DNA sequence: TGTGCCAGCAGTTTTGACCAGGGATTCCCTCCGGGCTCCTACGAGCAGTACTTC.

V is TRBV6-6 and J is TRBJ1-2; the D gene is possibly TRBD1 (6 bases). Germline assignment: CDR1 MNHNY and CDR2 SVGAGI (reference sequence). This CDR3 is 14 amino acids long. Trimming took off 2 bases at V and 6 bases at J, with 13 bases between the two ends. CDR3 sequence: CASSYGRGGDGYTF. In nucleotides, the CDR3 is TGTGCCAGCAGTTACGGCAGGGGAGGGGATGGCTACACCTTC.

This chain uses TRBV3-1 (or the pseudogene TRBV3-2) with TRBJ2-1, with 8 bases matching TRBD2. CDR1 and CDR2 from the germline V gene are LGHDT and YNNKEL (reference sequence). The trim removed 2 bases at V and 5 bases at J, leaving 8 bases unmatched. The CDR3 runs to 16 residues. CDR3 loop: CASSQRGGGTNNEQFF. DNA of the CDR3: TGTGCCAGCAGCCAACGGGGCGGGGGGACCAACAATGAGCAGTTCTTC.

Here the CDR3 DNA reads TGTGCCAGCAGTGAAGGGCTAATCACAGATACGCAGTATTTT. It codes for CASSEGLITDTQYF. J is TRBJ2-3 and V is TRBV2; D gene ambiguous. V lost 1 base, J lost 2 bases, and 7 bases lay in between. Germline assignment: CDR1 SNHLY and CDR2 FYNNEI. CDR3 size: 14 residues.